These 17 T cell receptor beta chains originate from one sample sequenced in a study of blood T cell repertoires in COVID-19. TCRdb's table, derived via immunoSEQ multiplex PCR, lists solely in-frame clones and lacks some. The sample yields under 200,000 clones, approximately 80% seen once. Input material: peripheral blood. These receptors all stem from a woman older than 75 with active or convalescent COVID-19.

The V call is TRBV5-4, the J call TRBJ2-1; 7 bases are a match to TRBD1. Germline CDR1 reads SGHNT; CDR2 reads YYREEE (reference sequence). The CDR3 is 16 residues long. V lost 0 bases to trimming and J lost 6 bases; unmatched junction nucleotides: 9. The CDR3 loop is CASSLVKGAFLNEQFF. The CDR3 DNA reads TGTGCCAGCAGCTTGGTAAAGGGGGCGTTTCTCAATGAGCAGTTCTTC.

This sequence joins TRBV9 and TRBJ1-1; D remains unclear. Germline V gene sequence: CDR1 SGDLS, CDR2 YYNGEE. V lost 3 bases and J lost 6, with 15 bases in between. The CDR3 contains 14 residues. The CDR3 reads CASSASGYSAEAFF. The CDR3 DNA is TGTGCCAGCAGCGCGAGCGGGTATTCGGCTGAAGCTTTCTTT.

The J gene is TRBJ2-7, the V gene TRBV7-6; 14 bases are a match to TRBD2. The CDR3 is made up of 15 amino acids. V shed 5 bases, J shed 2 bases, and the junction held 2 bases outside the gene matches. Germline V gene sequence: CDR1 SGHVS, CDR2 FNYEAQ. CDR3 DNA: TGTGCCAGCAGCCGGACTAGCGGGGGGCCCTACGAGCAGTACTTC. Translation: CASSRTSGGPYEQYF.

DNA of the CDR3: TGTGCCAGTTCGGGACAACCCTACGAGCAGTACTTC. Its translation: CASSGQPYEQYF. The genes are TRBV19 and TRBJ2-7, with D perhaps TRBD1 (6 bases). CDR1 and CDR2 from the germline V gene are LNHDA and SQIVND (reference sequence). V was trimmed by 8 bases and J by 2 bases, leaving 10 bases between them. The CDR3 extends over 12 amino acids.

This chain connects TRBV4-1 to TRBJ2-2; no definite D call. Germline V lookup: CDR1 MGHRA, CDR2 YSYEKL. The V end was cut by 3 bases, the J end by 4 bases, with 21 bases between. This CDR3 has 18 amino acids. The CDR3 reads CASSHPTPMPITTGELFF. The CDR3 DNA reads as TGCGCCAGCAGCCACCCAACCCCTATGCCCATAACCACCGGGGAGCTGTTTTTT.

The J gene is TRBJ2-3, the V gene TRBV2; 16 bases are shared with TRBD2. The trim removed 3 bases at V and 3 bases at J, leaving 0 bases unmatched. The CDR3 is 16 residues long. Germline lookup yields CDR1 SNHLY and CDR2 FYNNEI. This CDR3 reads CASSEGLAGGTDTQYF. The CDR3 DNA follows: TGTGCCAGCAGTGAGGGACTAGCGGGGGGGACAGATACGCAGTATTTT.

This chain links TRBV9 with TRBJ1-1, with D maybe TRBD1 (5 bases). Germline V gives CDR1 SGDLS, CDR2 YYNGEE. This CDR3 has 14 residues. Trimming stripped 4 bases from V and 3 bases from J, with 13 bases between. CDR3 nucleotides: TGTGCCAGCAGCCCACACGGGGGTTACACTGAAGCTTTCTTT. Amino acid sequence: CASSPHGGYTEAFF.

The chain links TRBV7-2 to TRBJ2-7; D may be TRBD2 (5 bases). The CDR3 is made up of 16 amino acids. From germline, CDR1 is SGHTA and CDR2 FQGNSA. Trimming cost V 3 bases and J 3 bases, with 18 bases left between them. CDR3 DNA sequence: TGTGCCAGCAGCTTGGAGGCCCAGACTGGGTACTACGAGCAGTACTTC. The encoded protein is CASSLEAQTGYYEQYF.

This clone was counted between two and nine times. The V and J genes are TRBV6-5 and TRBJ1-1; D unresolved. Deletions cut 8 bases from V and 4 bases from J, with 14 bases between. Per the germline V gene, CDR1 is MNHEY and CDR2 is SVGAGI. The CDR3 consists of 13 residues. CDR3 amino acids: CASRLTASTEAFF. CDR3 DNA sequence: TGTGCCAGCCGCCTCACAGCCAGCACTGAAGCTTTCTTT.

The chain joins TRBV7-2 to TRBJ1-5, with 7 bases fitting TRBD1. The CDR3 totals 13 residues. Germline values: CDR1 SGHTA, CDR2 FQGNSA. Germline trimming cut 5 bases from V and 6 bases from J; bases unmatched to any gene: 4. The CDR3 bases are TGTGCCAGCAGCGACAGGGTCGGTCAGCCCCAGCATTTT. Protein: CASSDRVGQPQHF. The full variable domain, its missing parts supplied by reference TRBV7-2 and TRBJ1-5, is GAGVSQSPSNKVTEKGKDVELRCDPISGHTALYWYRQSLGQGLEFLIYFQGNSAPDKSGLPSDRFSAERTGGSVSTLTIQRTQQEDSAVYLCASSDRVGQPQHFGDGTRLSIL.

CDR3 region: CASSDHPRGAKYEQYF. The DNA for the CDR3 is TGTGCCAGCAGCGACCACCCCCGGGGGGCTAAATACGAGCAGTACTTC. The rearrangement joins TRBV7-6 to TRBJ2-7, with D perhaps TRBD2 (7 bases). The CDR3 loop spans 16 amino acids. With 5 bases removed from V and 4 bases from J, the gap between germline ends came to 21 bases. CDR1 SGHVS and CDR2 FNYEAQ come from the germline V gene.

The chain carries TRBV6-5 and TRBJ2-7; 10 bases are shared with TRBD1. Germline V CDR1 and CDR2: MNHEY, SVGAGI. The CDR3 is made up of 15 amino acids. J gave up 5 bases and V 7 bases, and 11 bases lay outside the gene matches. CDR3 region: CASKEGTGAVDEQYF. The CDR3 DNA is TGTGCCAGCAAAGAAGGGACAGGGGCAGTAGACGAGCAGTACTTC.

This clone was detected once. The CDR3 is CASGLDGTGKLFF. The CDR3 DNA reads TGTGCTAGTGGTTTGGATGGGACAGGAAAACTGTTTTTT. This chain links TRBV12-5 with TRBJ1-4, with TRBD1 identical over 8 bases. The CDR3 runs to 13 residues. V shed 1 base and J 10 bases; nucleotides not matched to a gene: 2. Germline-derived CDR1 and CDR2 are LGHNT and FRNRAP. The whole variable domain, filled in from reference TRBV12-5 and TRBJ1-4, reads DARVTQTPRHKVTEMGQEVTMRCQPILGHNTVFWYRQTMMQGLELLAYFRNRAPLDDSGMPKDRFSAEMPDATLATLKIQPSEPRDSAVYFCASGLDGTGKLFFGSGTQLSVL.

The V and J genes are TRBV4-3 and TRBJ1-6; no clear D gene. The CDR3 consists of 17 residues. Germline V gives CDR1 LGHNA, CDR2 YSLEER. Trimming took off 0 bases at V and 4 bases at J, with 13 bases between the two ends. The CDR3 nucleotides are TGCGCCAGCAGCCAAGATCGAGTAACCGAGTATAATTCACCCCTCCACTTT. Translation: CASSQDRVTEYNSPLHF.

The CDR3, as DNA: TGTGCCAGCAGCCCGTTACAGGTTTTGAGTCGTTTTAGTCAGCCCCAGCATTTT. It specifies CASSPLQVLSRFSQPQHF. The chain links TRBV5-4 to TRBJ1-5, with a tentative D call TRBD1 (5 bases). This CDR3 spans 18 amino acids. V lost 4 bases to trimming and J lost 6 bases, with 26 bases between them. CDR1 is SGHNT and CDR2 is YYREEE in the germline V gene (reference sequence).

The CDR3 coding sequence is TGTGCCAGCAGCCAGATCGGGAGGGATGGCTACACCTTC. Amino acids: CASSQIGRDGYTF. The chain carries TRBV3-1 (or the pseudogene TRBV3-2) and TRBJ1-2; D is unclear. Germline assignment: CDR1 LGHDT and CDR2 YNNKEL (reference sequence). Trimming cost V 3 bases and J 6 bases, with 11 bases left between them. This CDR3 has 13 residues.

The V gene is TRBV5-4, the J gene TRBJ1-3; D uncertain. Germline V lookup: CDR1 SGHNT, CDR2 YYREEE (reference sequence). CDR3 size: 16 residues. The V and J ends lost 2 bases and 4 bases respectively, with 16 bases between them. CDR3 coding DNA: TGTGCCAGCAGCTTAGGACTGCCCCAGTCGGGAAACACCATATATTTT. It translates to CASSLGLPQSGNTIYF.